These 31 T cell receptor beta chains originate from one sample sequenced in a study of cytomegalovirus exposure and HLA in healthy donors. Researchers ran the PCR with 60 Vbeta and 13 Jbeta primers. The assay was immunoSEQ multiplex PCR, and TCRdb's table has in-frame clones only and misses some. The data show 150,000 to 200,000 clones, with roughly 80% seen just once and roughly 3.6% held by the top ten. What was sequenced was PBMCs. The origin of the receptors is a man aged 40-49 years in good health and CMV-seropositive.

V and J are TRBV27 and TRBJ1-5; a weak D match, TRBD1 (6 bases). Looked up from germline, CDR1 is MNHEY and CDR2 is SMNVEV (reference sequence). V was shortened by 2 bases and J by 9 bases, with 14 bases between the two germline ends. The CDR3 sequence is 14 residues long. CDR3: CASSLETGGLPQHF. DNA of the CDR3: TGTGCCAGCAGTTTAGAGACAGGAGGCTTGCCCCAGCATTTT.

This chain links TRBV5-4 with TRBJ2-1; 8 bases are a match to TRBD2. The ends lost 4 bases at V and 7 bases at J; junction bases unmatched: 7. The germline V gene has CDR1 SGHNT and CDR2 YYREEE (reference sequence). The CDR3 extends over 14 amino acids. CDR3 coding DNA: TGTGCCAGCAGCCCGGGGGCGGGGGGAAATGAGCAGTTCTTC. Residues: CASSPGAGGNEQFF.

V is TRBV5-1 and J is TRBJ1-2, with TRBD1 matching over 9 bases. The V segment lost 4 bases and the J segment 2 bases; nucleotides outside the gene matches: 9. Looked up from germline, CDR1 is SGHRS and CDR2 is YFSETQ. This CDR3 has 16 residues. This CDR3 is CASSVTSGTGNYGYTF. The DNA of the CDR3 is TGCGCCAGCAGCGTAACATCCGGGACAGGGAACTATGGCTACACCTTC.

The chain's CDR3 is CASSEGGHLYEQYF. The DNA of the CDR3 is TGTGCCAGCAGTGAAGGGGGACATCTCTACGAGCAGTACTTC. V and J are TRBV6-1 and TRBJ2-7, with a tentative D call TRBD1 (6 bases). This CDR3 comprises 14 residues. CDR1 is MNHNS and CDR2 is SASEGT in the germline V gene. V shed 1 base and J shed 3 bases, with 10 bases lying between them.

This chain uses TRBV5-1 with TRBJ2-7, with D uncertain. V was trimmed by 0 bases and J by 6 bases, leaving 16 bases between them. Germline CDR1 SGHRS, CDR2 YFSETQ. The CDR3 is made up of 15 amino acids. The CDR3 DNA sequence: TGCGCCAGCAGCTTGGATCTGGCGAGTACGGGCGAGCAGTACTTC. This encodes CASSLDLASTGEQYF.

The rearrangement joins TRBV27 to TRBJ2-1; a weak D match, TRBD1 (5 bases). Between the trimmed V and J ends, which lost 5 bases and 4 bases, there was a span of 30 bases. Germline CDR1 reads MNHEY; CDR2 reads SMNVEV (reference sequence). The CDR3 contains 20 residues. CDR3 in DNA: TGTGCCAGCAGTCTAAGGGAAAGGGGAACGGCAGGCGGCTTATACAATGAGCAGTTCTTC. Translating it yields CASSLRERGTAGGLYNEQFF.

This rearrangement joins TRBV4-2 to TRBJ1-2, with TRBD1 matching over 10 bases. This CDR3 has 16 residues. The V segment lost 4 bases and the J segment 4 bases; nucleotides outside the gene matches: 9. Germline CDR1 reads LGHNA; CDR2 reads YNFKEQ. The CDR3 region has the DNA TGTGCCAGCAGCCCCGCCGGGACAGGGGATCGCTATGGCTACACCTTC. It yields the protein CASSPAGTGDRYGYTF.

The genes are TRBV2 and TRBJ1-2, with a tentative D call TRBD1 (6 bases). Deletions cut 7 bases from V and 5 bases from J, with 17 bases between. The CDR3 sequence is 14 residues long. Per the germline V gene, CDR1 is SNHLY and CDR2 is FYNNEI. CDR3 nucleotide sequence: TGTGCCAGCACAGGACAGCGCCAAGGTTATGGCTACACCTTC. Its translation: CASTGQRQGYGYTF.

The chain carries TRBV2 and TRBJ2-2; 7 bases are a match to TRBD2. The V segment lost 5 bases and the J segment 6 bases; nucleotides outside the gene matches: 9. Germline CDR1 and CDR2: SNHLY and FYNNEI. The length of the CDR3 is 15 residues. The CDR3 DNA sequence: TGTGCCAGCAGTAGCGGACTAGTTAGGTCCGGGGAGCTGTTTTTT. This encodes CASSSGLVRSGELFF.

A remark on this clone: At one boundary the junction diverges from the germline segment, which might be a read error. The chain couples TRBV19 to TRBJ2-5, with TRBD1 as a possible D gene (6 bases). The assigned J gene may be wrong: the sequence end matches TRBJ2-7 better. The CDR3 consists of 15 residues. The V gene's germline CDR1 is LNHDA and CDR2 SQIVND (reference sequence). The CDR3 region is CAGSPRQESSYEQYF. Written as DNA, the CDR3 is TGTGCCGGTAGTCCTCGACAGGAATCATCCTACGAGCAGTACTTC.

The chain employs TRBV11-1 and TRBJ2-1; TRBD2 agrees at 10 bases. The junction had 5 bases not matched to a gene; V was cut back by 3 bases and J by 3 bases. The CDR3 is made up of 16 amino acids. In germline, CDR1 is SGHAT, CDR2 FQDESV (reference sequence). CDR3 loop: CASSFQTSGYYNEQFF. The DNA of the CDR3 is TGTGCCAGCAGCTTTCAGACTAGCGGGTACTACAATGAGCAGTTCTTC.

The CDR3: CASSRDRVGGTDTQYF. DNA of the CDR3: TGTGCCAGCTCACGAGACAGGGTGGGTGGCACAGATACGCAGTATTTT. The chain couples TRBV18 to TRBJ2-3, with TRBD1 identical over 7 bases. Trimming took 4 bases from V and 1 from J; bases not matched to a gene: 8. The CDR3 spans 16 residues. The germline V gene has CDR1 KGHSH and CDR2 LQKENI. Drawing the rest from reference TRBV18 and TRBJ2-3, the complete variable domain is NAGVMQNPRHLVRRRGQEARLRCSPMKGHSHVYWYRQLPEEGLKFMVYLQKENIIDESGMPKERFSAEFPKEGPSILRIQQVVRGDSAAYFCASSRDRVGGTDTQYFGPGTRLTVL.

J is TRBJ1-2 and V is TRBV5-1, with 11 bases fitting TRBD1. The CDR3 runs 15 residues. Losses at the gene ends were 4 bases for V and 4 bases for J; bases not matched to a gene: 6. Per germline, CDR1 SGHRS and CDR2 YFSETQ. CDR3 nucleotide sequence: TGCGCCAGCAGCCTGGGACAGGGGGTAGGCTATGGCTACACCTTC. This codes for CASSLGQGVGYGYTF.

Only a few counts were recorded for this clone. This sequence joins TRBV18 and TRBJ1-2; D is unclear. V shed 6 bases and J shed 0 bases, with 14 bases lying between them. CDR3 length equals 15 residues. The germline V gene has CDR1 KGHSH and CDR2 LQKENI. CDR3 DNA: TGTGCCAGCTCCCCCCCATCATCGGCTAACTATGGCTACACCTTC. This codes for CASSPPSSANYGYTF.

V is TRBV11-2 and J is TRBJ2-5; D is perhaps TRBD2 (5 bases). Trimming removed 5 bases from V and 1 base from J, with 8 bases in between. CDR3 length equals 13 residues. The germline V gene has CDR1 SGHAT and CDR2 FQNNGV. CDR3 sequence: CASSPGVQETQYF. Written as DNA, the CDR3 is TGTGCCAGCAGCCCCGGGGTCCAAGAGACCCAGTACTTC.

The V call is TRBV9, the J call TRBJ2-1; the D gene is possibly TRBD1 (6 bases). This CDR3 comprises 14 residues. Trimming stripped 4 bases from V and 10 bases from J, with 18 bases between. Germline CDR1 SGDLS, CDR2 YYNGEE. The CDR3 DNA sequence: TGTGCCAGCAGCCCCGGGGTGGGGGCCGGGGAGCAGTTCTTC. It specifies CASSPGVGAGEQFF.

The chain carries TRBV2 and TRBJ2-5; D might be TRBD2 (6 bases). The germline V and J ends were trimmed by 4 bases and 4 bases, with 13 bases remaining between them. The CDR3 consists of 14 residues. Germline V gene data show CDR1 as SNHLY and CDR2 as FYNNEI. The CDR3 loop is CASSAGPGGETQYF. The CDR3 DNA follows: TGTGCCAGCAGTGCGGGTCCCGGGGGAGAGACCCAGTACTTC.

This clone has only a few counts. This same CDR3 is encoded by further DNA sequences in the sample. V usage is TRBV5-1 and J usage is TRBJ1-2, with 10 bases that match TRBD1. The CDR3 covers 13 residues. J lost 5 bases, V lost 4 bases, and 2 bases had no gene match. Germline V gene data show CDR1 as SGHRS and CDR2 as YFSETQ. Here the CDR3 DNA reads TGCGCCAGCAGCATGGGACAGGGGTATGGCTACACCTTC. This sequence encodes CASSMGQGYGYTF.

The chain has TRBV7-8 and TRBJ2-1; tentative D call: TRBD2 (5 bases). Germline CDR1 and CDR2: SGHVS and FQNEAQ. Trimming left V 0 bases short and J 12 bases short, with 9 bases between. This CDR3 region has 12 residues. DNA of the CDR3: TGTGCCAGCAGCTTAGCGCTTGCGGGGCAGTTCTTC. Encoded protein: CASSLALAGQFF. Together with reference TRBV7-8 and TRBJ2-1, the CDR3 gives the full variable domain: GAGVSQSPRYKVAKRGQDVALRCDPISGHVSLFWYQQALGQGPEFLTYFQNEAQLDKSGLPSDRFFAERPEGSVSTLKIQRTQQEDSAVYLCASSLALAGQFFGPGTRLTVL.

The rearrangement joins TRBV19 to TRBJ1-3, with D perhaps TRBD1 (6 bases). This CDR3 has 15 residues. Per the germline V gene, CDR1 is LNHDA and CDR2 is SQIVND (reference sequence). V gave up 6 bases and J gave up 1 base, with 13 bases separating them. The CDR3 nucleotides are TGTGCCAGTAGCCTACAGGGCACGTCTGGAAACACCATATATTTT. Amino acids: CASSLQGTSGNTIYF. The whole variable domain, filled in from reference TRBV19 and TRBJ1-3, reads DGGITQSPKYLFRKEGQNVTLSCEQNLNHDAMYWYRQDPGQGLRLIYYSQIVNDFQKGDIAEGYSVSREKKESFPLTVTSAQKNPTAFYLCASSLQGTSGNTIYFGEGSWLTVV.

The chain is built from TRBV5-5 and TRBJ2-2; 9 nucleotides agree with TRBD1. This CDR3 spans 15 amino acids. V trimming: 4 bases; J trimming: 4 bases; junction bases outside the gene matches: 5. Germline lookup yields CDR1 SGHKS and CDR2 YYEKEE (reference sequence). This chain's CDR3 is CASSGTGRFTGELFF. CDR3 DNA: TGTGCCAGCAGCGGGACAGGGAGGTTCACCGGGGAGCTGTTTTTT.

In this sample, this clone turned up a few times. This chain joins TRBV7-3 and TRBJ2-7; D gene unclear. Trimming took 4 bases from V and 1 from J, leaving 20 bases between them. Germline V gene sequence: CDR1 SGHTA, CDR2 FQGTGA. CDR3 size: 17 residues. The CDR3 DNA is TGTGCCAGCAGCTCGACAACATCCTGGTCCTATTCCTACGAGCAGTACTTC. Its translation is CASSSTTSWSYSYEQYF.

In its sample, this clone was seen a few times. The chain uses TRBV4-1 and TRBJ1-5; tentative D call: TRBD1 (5 bases). Trimming removed 4 bases from V and 0 bases from J, with 10 bases in between. This CDR3 region has 15 residues. Germline values: CDR1 MGHRA, CDR2 YSYEKL. The DNA of the CDR3 is TGCGCCAGCAGCCCAGTGGGGCTTAGCAATCAGCCCCAGCATTTT. Encoded protein: CASSPVGLSNQPQHF.

The genes are TRBV28 and TRBJ1-4; D is ambiguous. Germline CDR1 and CDR2: MDHEN and SYDVKM. V was clipped by 1 base and J by 7 bases, with 13 bases between them. The CDR3 is made up of 15 amino acids. The CDR3 DNA reads as TGTGCCAGCAGTTTATCCAACAGTTTTGTTGAAAAACTGTTTTTT. As protein: CASSLSNSFVEKLFF.

The V and J genes are TRBV7-2 and TRBJ2-6, with D hard to call. The germline gives CDR1 SGHTA, CDR2 FQGNSA. The ends were cut back, 1 base at V and 4 bases at J, with 17 bases in the middle. This CDR3 spans 18 amino acids. The CDR3 region is CASSLGAVTLSGANVLTF. The DNA of the CDR3 is TGTGCCAGCAGCTTAGGTGCCGTAACTCTCTCGGGGGCCAACGTCCTGACTTTC.

The V call is TRBV25-1, the J call TRBJ2-5; weak D call: TRBD1 (6 bases). Trimming removed 3 bases at V and 2 bases at J, with 10 bases between. The CDR3 sequence is 14 residues long. Per germline, CDR1 MGHDK and CDR2 SYGVNS. For the CDR3, the DNA is TGTGCCAGCAGTGAGGTGCAGGGGCAAGAGACCCAGTACTTC. Encoded protein: CASSEVQGQETQYF. Variable domain in full (rest from reference TRBV25-1 and TRBJ2-5): EADIYQTPRYLVIGTGKKITLECSQTMGHDKMYWYQQDPGMELHLIHYSYGVNSTEKGDLSSESTVSRIRTEHFPLTLESARPSHTSQYLCASSEVQGQETQYFGPGTRLLVL.

This chain links TRBV5-5 with TRBJ2-5; D is undetermined. This CDR3 spans 13 amino acids. V gave up 1 base and J gave up 4 bases, with 8 bases separating them. CDR1 SGHKS and CDR2 YYEKEE come from the germline V gene (reference sequence). The DNA of the CDR3 is TGTGCCAGCAGCTTGCGCTTCGGAGAGACCCAGTACTTC. It yields the protein CASSLRFGETQYF. Supplemented by reference TRBV5-5 and TRBJ2-5, the full variable domain reads DAGVTQSPTHLIKTRGQQVTLRCSPISGHKSVSWYQQVLGQGPQFIFQYYEKEERGRGNFPDRFSARQFPNYSSELNVNALLLGDSALYLCASSLRFGETQYFGPGTRLLVL.

This clone was counted only a few times. The V and J genes are TRBV27 and TRBJ1-1, with TRBD1 as a possible D gene (5 bases). Trimming shortened V by 3 bases and J by 1 base, and 9 bases separated the two germline ends. Germline assignment: CDR1 MNHEY and CDR2 SMNVEV (reference sequence). The CDR3 is 14 amino acids. CDR3 residues: CASSFWGGNTEAFF. The DNA for the CDR3 is TGTGCCAGCAGTTTCTGGGGGGGGAACACTGAAGCTTTCTTT.

The rearrangement uses TRBV11-1 and TRBJ2-1; tentatively, D is TRBD2 (6 bases). Trimming took off 5 bases at V and 1 base at J, with 15 bases between the two ends. This CDR3 contains 16 residues. CDR1 and CDR2 from the germline V gene are SGHAT and FQDESV (reference sequence). Here the CDR3 reads CASSPLGGASYNEQFF. The CDR3 bases are TGTGCCAGCAGCCCGTTAGGCGGGGCATCCTACAATGAGCAGTTCTTC.

The gene calls are TRBV28 and TRBJ2-3, with D unclear. Between the trimmed V and J ends, which lost 4 bases and 3 bases, there was a span of 17 bases. CDR3 length: 16 residues. Germline loops: CDR1 MDHEN, CDR2 SYDVKM. CDR3 in amino acids: CASSSYRQDGTDTQYF. The CDR3 DNA sequence: TGTGCCAGCAGTTCCTACCGCCAGGATGGGACAGATACGCAGTATTTT.

The chain combines TRBV13 with TRBJ2-7, with D perhaps matching TRBD1 (5 bases). The V end lost 5 bases, the J end lost 2 bases, and 13 bases lay between the germline ends. The CDR3 has 14 amino acids. CDR1 is PRHDT and CDR2 is FYEKMQ in the germline V gene (reference sequence). CDR3 DNA sequence: TGTGCCAGCAGCGTCCAGGGCTATACCTACGAGCAGTACTTC. Its protein is CASSVQGYTYEQYF.